The TCR beta chain described here comes from a study of CD8+ T cells in alopecia areata. Study-wide points: Throughout tofacitinib, many expanded lesional clones continued to persist in scalp and blood. Only one nonresponder was present, which leaves the link between baseline CD8+ expansion and response uncertain.

The CDR3 is made up of 12 amino acids. Germline V gives CDR1 SGHDT, CDR2 YYEEEE. The ends were cut back, 6 bases at V and 7 bases at J, with 13 bases in the middle. The treatment was: oral pan-JAK inhibitor, 5-10 mg twice daily. Extracted RNA was reverse transcribed, and the resulting cDNA served as sequencing template. TCRdb keeps only in-frame clones here, not all; method: immunoSEQ multiplex PCR. This sample has some 170,000 clones, with 40% to 65% found just once. As for this clone: Its specificity is not known.

This receptor was taken from a human donor with alopecia areata. This chain links TRBV5-6 with TRBJ1-2; D perhaps matches TRBD1 (5 bases). Sequenced here: CD8+ T cells sorted from blood, sampled at week 24, from a patient treated with tofacitinib. CDR3 sequence reads: CASMGQRVGYTF. The CDR3 region has the DNA TGTGCCAGCATGGGGCAGAGGGTTGGCTACACCTTC.